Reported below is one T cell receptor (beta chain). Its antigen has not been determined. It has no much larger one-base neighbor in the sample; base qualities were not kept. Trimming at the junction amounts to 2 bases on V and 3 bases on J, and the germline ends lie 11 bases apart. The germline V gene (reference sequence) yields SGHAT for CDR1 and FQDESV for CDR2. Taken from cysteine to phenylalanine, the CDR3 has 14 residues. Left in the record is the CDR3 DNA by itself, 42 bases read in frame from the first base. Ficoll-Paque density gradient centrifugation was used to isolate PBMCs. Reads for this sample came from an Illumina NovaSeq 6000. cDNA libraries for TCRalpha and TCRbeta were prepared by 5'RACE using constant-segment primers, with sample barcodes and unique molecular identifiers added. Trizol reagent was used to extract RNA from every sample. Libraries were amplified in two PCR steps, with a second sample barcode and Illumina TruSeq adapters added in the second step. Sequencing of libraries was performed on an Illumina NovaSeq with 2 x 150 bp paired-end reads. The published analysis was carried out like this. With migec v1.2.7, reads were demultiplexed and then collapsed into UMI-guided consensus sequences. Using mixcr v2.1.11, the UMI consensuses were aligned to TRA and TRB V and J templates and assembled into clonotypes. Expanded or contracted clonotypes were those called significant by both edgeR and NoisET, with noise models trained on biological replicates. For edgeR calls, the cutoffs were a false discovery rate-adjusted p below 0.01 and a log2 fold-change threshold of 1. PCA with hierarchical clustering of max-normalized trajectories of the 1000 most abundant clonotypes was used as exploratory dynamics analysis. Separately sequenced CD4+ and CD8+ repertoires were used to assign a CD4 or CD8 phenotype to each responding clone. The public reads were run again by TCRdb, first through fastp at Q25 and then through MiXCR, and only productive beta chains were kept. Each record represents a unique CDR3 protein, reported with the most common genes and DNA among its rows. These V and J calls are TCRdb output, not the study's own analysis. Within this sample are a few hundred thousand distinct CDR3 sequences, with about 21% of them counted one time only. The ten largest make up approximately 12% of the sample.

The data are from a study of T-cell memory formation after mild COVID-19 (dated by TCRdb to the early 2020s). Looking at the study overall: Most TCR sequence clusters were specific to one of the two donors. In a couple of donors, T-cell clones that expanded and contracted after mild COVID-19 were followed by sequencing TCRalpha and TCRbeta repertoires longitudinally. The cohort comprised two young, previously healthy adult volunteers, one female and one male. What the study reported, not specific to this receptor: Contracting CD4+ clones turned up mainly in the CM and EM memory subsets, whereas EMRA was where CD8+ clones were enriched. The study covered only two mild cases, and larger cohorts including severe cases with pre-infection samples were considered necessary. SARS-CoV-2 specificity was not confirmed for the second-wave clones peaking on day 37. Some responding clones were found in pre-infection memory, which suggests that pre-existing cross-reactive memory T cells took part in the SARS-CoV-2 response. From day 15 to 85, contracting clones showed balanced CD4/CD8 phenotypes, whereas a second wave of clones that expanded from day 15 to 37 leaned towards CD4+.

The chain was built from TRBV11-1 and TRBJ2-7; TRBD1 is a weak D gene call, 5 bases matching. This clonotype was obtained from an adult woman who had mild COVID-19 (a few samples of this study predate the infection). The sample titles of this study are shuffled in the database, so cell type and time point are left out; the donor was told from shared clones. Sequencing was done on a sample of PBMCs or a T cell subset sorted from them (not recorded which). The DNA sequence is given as TGTGCCAGCAGCTTACAGGGCAGGATCTACGAGCAGTACTTC. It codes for CASSLQGRIYEQYF.